The entry below describes one T cell receptor (beta chain). One end of the junction fails to match germline, which may point to a read error. Generated by immunoSEQ multiplex PCR, the TCRdb table keeps only in-frame clones and is missing some. The sample contains roughly 410,000 clones, 89% of which appear only once. The sample is drawn from a study of blood T cell repertoires in COVID-19. Germline CDR1 is SGDLS and CDR2 is YYNGEE. The CDR3 spans 14 residues. Enrolled during active infection, Seattle patients were then followed longitudinally. The V and J genes are TRBV9 and TRBJ2-3, with unresolved D. This TCR was sampled from a woman in her thirties or forties with COVID-19, enrolled during active disease. Sequencing was carried out using peripheral blood. The CDR3 coding sequence is TGTGCCAGCAGCGTAGGGATGAGCACAGATACACAGTATTTT. Translation: CASSVGMSTDTQYF.